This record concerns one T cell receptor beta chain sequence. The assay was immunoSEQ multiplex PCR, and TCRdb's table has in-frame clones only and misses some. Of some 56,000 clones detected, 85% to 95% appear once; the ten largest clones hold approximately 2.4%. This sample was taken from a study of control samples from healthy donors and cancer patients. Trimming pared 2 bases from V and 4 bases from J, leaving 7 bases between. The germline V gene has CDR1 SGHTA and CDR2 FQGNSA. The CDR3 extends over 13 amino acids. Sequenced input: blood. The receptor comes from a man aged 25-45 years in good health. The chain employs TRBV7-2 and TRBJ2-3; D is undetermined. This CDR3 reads CASSLLYSDTQYF. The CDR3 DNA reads TGTGCCAGCAGCTTACTCTACTCAGATACGCAGTATTTT.